This TCR beta chain was captured in a study of cytomegalovirus exposure and HLA in healthy donors. Regarding the study as a whole: In vitro testing confirmed a few CMV-associated chains as specific for CMV antigens. Subsequent analysis of the 100 to 150 validation repertoires found a tendency for first-cohort TCR clusters to co-occur.

Sequenced by immunoSEQ multiplex PCR; TCRdb stores in-frame clones only, minus some. This table holds 170,000 or so clones, 85% found once. The CDR3 loop spans 14 amino acids. Looked up from germline, CDR1 is SGHRS and CDR2 is YFSETQ. V lost 0 bases to trimming and J lost 1 base, with 7 bases between them. About this clone itself: Antigen: not known. Other DNA sequences within the sample encode an identical CDR3.

V is TRBV5-1 and J is TRBJ1-1; D may be TRBD1 (5 bases). The sequence was collected from a man between 18 and 29 years old in good health and CMV-seropositive. The sample taken for sequencing was PBMCs. The CDR3 DNA sequence: TGCGCCAGCAGCTTGGCCGGGGGGAACACTGAAGCTTTCTTT. It is translated as CASSLAGGNTEAFF.